This T cell receptor (beta chain) was observed in a study of lymphopenia after photon versus proton radiotherapy (dated by TCRdb to about 2019). Looking at the study overall: The study compared the immunological effects of photon versus proton radiation therapy in patients with gastrointestinal tumors who developed high-grade lymphopenia. The approximately 20 patients in the cohort had gastrointestinal tumors, were treated with either photon or proton therapy, and subsequently developed lymphopenia. The goal of the study was to characterize the differences between the two radiation modalities in how they affect the immune system.

For this clone: Its antigen remains undetermined. Base qualities are not at hand, and no much larger clone is one base apart.

From cysteine to phenylalanine, the CDR3 is 14 amino acids long. Only the CDR3 DNA is retained, 42 bases long and in frame from the first base. The germline V gene (reference sequence) provides CDR1 SGHAT and CDR2 FQDESV. Germline trimming amounts to 5 bases on V and 3 bases on J, with 4 as the count of junction bases outside the gene matches. Libraries were constructed by the immunoSEQ multiplex PCR assay. T cell repertoires were profiled by deep sequencing of rearranged TCR beta loci, alongside multiparametric flow cytometry. Here the immuneACCESS table is served through TCRdb, limited to in-frame sequences with V and J called. Missing clones are a known gap in these copies; in checked studies unresolved V genes cover under half, and the rest lacks a known reason. The table for this sample lists 65,000 to 75,000 clones; 80% to 90% of them were counted only once. The top ten clones comprise 9.5% to 14% of the sample.

Findings and caveats that apply to the study as a whole: During treatment, patients who received photon therapy lost naive T cells and TCR diversity and gained effector/memory populations, whereas patients who received proton therapy remained relatively stable. Once the lymphocyte count had reached its nadir, the repertoires of photon-treated patients showed oligoclonal expansion, particularly of CD8+ Temra cells, and this expansion drove the decline in diversity. The survival association was assessed only in patients who died, and the authors presented better survival with proton therapy as a possibility rather than a demonstrated result. Across the cohort, a larger post-nadir drop in TCR diversity was inversely correlated with overall survival time among patients who died.

Sequencing used peripheral blood, obtained from a patient treated with proton-based radiotherapy. The chain is made from TRBV11-1 and TRBJ2-3, and 8 bases in between align with TRBD1. The clonotype originates from an elderly man with esophageal cancer. The CDR3: CASSRDRRTDTQYF. The DNA sequence is given as TGTGCCAGCAGCCGGGACAGGCGGACAGATACGCAGTATTTT.